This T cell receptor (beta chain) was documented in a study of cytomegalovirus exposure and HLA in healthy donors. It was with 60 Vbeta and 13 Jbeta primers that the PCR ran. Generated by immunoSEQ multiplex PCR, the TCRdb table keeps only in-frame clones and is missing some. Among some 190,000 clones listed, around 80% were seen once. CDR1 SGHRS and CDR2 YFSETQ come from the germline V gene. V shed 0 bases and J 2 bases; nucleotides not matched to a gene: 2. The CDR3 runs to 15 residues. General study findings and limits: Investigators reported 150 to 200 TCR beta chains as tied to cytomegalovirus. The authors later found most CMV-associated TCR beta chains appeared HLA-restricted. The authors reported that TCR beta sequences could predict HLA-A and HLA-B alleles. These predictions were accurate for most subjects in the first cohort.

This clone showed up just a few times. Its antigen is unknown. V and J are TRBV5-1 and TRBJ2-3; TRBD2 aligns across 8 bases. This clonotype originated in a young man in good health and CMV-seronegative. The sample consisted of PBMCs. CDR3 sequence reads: CASSLDSGNTDTQYF. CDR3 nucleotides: TGCGCCAGCAGCTTGGATAGCGGGAACACAGATACGCAGTATTTT.